A single sample gave rise to the 28 T cell receptor beta chains below, sequenced in a study of CD8+ T cells in alopecia areata. The sequencing template was cDNA reverse transcribed from extracted RNA. Sequencing was performed with immunoSEQ multiplex PCR; in TCRdb, only in-frame clones are kept and a portion is missing. The sample includes 150,000 to 200,000 clones, 64% of them seen just once. Treatment: oral pan-JAK inhibitor, 5-10 mg twice daily. The sequencing here drew on CD4+ T cells sorted from blood, taken around week 49, from a patient treated with tofacitinib. The receptors were sampled from a human donor with alopecia areata.

The V gene is TRBV9, the J gene TRBJ2-1, with 8 bases lining up with TRBD2. V trimming: 6 bases; J trimming: 7 bases; junction bases outside the gene matches: 6. The length of the CDR3 is 13 residues. CDR1 is SGDLS, CDR2 YYNGEE, per germline. This CDR3 is CASNAGGRNEQFF. The CDR3 DNA follows: TGTGCCAGCAATGCGGGGGGAAGAAATGAGCAGTTCTTC.

This clone was detected only a few times. J is TRBJ1-5 and V is TRBV29-1; a possible D gene is TRBD1 (5 bases). Trimming pared 4 bases from V and 1 base from J, leaving 8 bases between. Germline V gene data show CDR1 as SQVTM and CDR2 as ANQGSEA. The CDR3 sequence is 13 residues long. The CDR3: CSVGGDSNQPQHF. Here the CDR3 DNA reads TGCAGCGTTGGGGGGGACAGCAATCAGCCCCAGCATTTT. The complete variable domain, with remaining parts taken from reference TRBV29-1 and TRBJ1-5, reads SAVISQKPSRDICQRGTSLTIQCQVDSQVTMMFWYRQQPGQSLTLIATANQGSEATYESGFVIDKFPISRPNLTFSTLTVSNMSPEDSSIYLCSVGGDSNQPQHFGDGTRLSIL.

The DNA for the CDR3 is TGCAGCGTTGAAAGACACAAGAATGAAAAACTGTTTTTT. Protein sequence: CSVERHKNEKLFF. J is TRBJ1-4 and V is TRBV29-1; D unresolved. The CDR3 extends over 13 amino acids. Germline V CDR1 and CDR2: SQVTM, ANQGSEA. V lost 2 bases and J 5 bases, leaving 9 bases between the germline ends.

The chain employs TRBV4-3 and TRBJ2-7; 7 bases align to TRBD1. The germline V gene encodes CDR1 LGHNA and CDR2 YSLEER. With V trimmed by 0 bases and J by 3 bases, 8 bases remained unmatched. The CDR3 runs 16 residues. The CDR3 DNA is TGCGCCAGCAGCCAAGATCACAAGGGGGCGAGCTACGAGCAGTACTTC. Translation: CASSQDHKGASYEQYF.

V usage is TRBV29-1 and J usage is TRBJ1-1; TRBD1 agrees at 7 bases. The CDR3 is made up of 13 amino acids. In germline, CDR1 is SQVTM, CDR2 ANQGSEA. Trimming cost V 6 bases and J 3 bases; bases outside gene matches: 7. This CDR3 is CSVTGWVDTEAFF. The CDR3 nucleotides are TGCAGCGTGACAGGGTGGGTCGACACTGAAGCTTTCTTT.

This chain uses TRBV29-1 with TRBJ1-4; D remains unclear. This CDR3 is 12 amino acids long. V dropped 4 bases and J dropped 6 bases, with 9 bases sitting between them. The V gene's germline CDR1 is SQVTM and CDR2 ANQGSEA. CDR3 residues: CSVGGRDEKLFF. In DNA, the CDR3 is TGCAGCGTTGGGGGTAGGGATGAAAAACTGTTTTTT.

This clone was picked up a small number of times. The chain has TRBV4-3 and TRBJ2-5, with D perhaps TRBD2 (5 bases). This CDR3 has 13 residues. Per germline, CDR1 LGHNA and CDR2 YSLEER. The V end was cut by 1 base, the J end by 4 bases, with 7 bases between. The CDR3 sequence: CASSQGERETQYF. CDR3 DNA sequence: TGCGCCAGCAGCCAAGGGGAGCGAGAGACCCAGTACTTC.

V gene TRBV30 combines with J gene TRBJ2-3; D gene unclear. The CDR3 spans 17 residues. Germline CDR1 and CDR2: GTSNPN and SVGIG (reference sequence). V dropped 1 base and J dropped 1 base, with 18 bases sitting between them. In DNA, the CDR3 is TGTGCCTGGAGTGGGTACGGAACGAGTATTGGCACAGATACGCAGTATTTT. It codes for CAWSGYGTSIGTDTQYF.

The chain has TRBV6-1 and TRBJ1-1; TRBD1 matches at 7 bases. The CDR3 consists of 11 residues. Germline V gene lookup returns CDR1 MNHNS and CDR2 SASEGT. V shed 9 bases and J 11 bases; nucleotides not matched to a gene: 9. CDR3 nucleotide sequence: TGTGCCAGTGGACAGGACGTAGGGGCTTTCTTT. Its protein product is CASGQDVGAFF.

The rearrangement joins TRBV29-1 to TRBJ2-3, with TRBD2 identical over 7 bases. This CDR3 comprises 14 residues. With 2 bases clipped from V and 3 bases from J, the junction kept 5 bases outside the gene matches. Germline CDR1 reads SQVTM; CDR2 reads ANQGSEA. CDR3 DNA sequence: TGCAGCGTTGAAACCCTCGGGGGGACAGATACGCAGTATTTT. This codes for CSVETLGGTDTQYF.

This chain joins TRBV25-1 and TRBJ2-7; maybe TRBD1 (5 bases). There are 14 residues in the CDR3. Germline CDR1 MGHDK, CDR2 SYGVNS. V lost 2 bases and J 2 bases, leaving 10 bases between the germline ends. This chain's CDR3 is CASSEQGMPYEQYF. For the CDR3, the DNA is TGTGCCAGCAGTGAACAGGGCATGCCCTACGAGCAGTACTTC.

The chain is built from TRBV11-2 and TRBJ2-5, with 10 bases lining up with TRBD2. Germline V gene sequence: CDR1 SGHAT, CDR2 FQNNGV. The CDR3 spans 15 residues. Trimming took 5 bases from V and 7 from J; bases not matched to a gene: 10. The CDR3 DNA reads as TGTGCCAGCAGCGCCCTCGGGACTAGCGTAGGGACCCAGTACTTC. It translates to CASSALGTSVGTQYF.

The genes are TRBV30 and TRBJ1-1, with no clear D. The CDR3 totals 15 residues. V was pared by 0 bases and J by 0 bases, with 11 bases between. Germline CDR1 and CDR2: GTSNPN and SVGIG (reference sequence). This CDR3 reads CAWSVLGSMNTEAFF. The CDR3, as DNA: TGTGCCTGGAGTGTACTCGGCAGTATGAACACTGAAGCTTTCTTT.

This sequence joins TRBV11-3 and TRBJ2-7; D is unclear. The CDR3 spans 11 residues. V lost 4 bases and J lost 4, with 5 bases in between. Germline V CDR1 and CDR2: SGHNT, YENEEA. The DNA for the CDR3 is TGTGCCAGCAGCTCTACATACGAGCAGTACTTC. Protein: CASSSTYEQYF.

V gene TRBV29-1 combines with J gene TRBJ1-1; D gene uncertain. This CDR3 region has 11 residues. Germline V CDR1 and CDR2: SQVTM, ANQGSEA. V lost 4 bases and J 7 bases, leaving 10 bases between the germline ends. In nucleotides, the CDR3 is TGCAGCGTTGTTCCGGGGTTTGAAGCTTTCTTT. Protein sequence: CSVVPGFEAFF.

In the case of this clone: A junction end diverges from the germline sequence, so it may reflect a read error. The chain joins TRBV4-3 to TRBJ1-2; tentative D call: TRBD1 (6 bases). This CDR3 is 15 amino acids long. Germline V gene lookup returns CDR1 LGHNA and CDR2 YSLEER. The CDR3 DNA is TGCGCCAGCAACCAAGGACAGAACAATAACTATGGCTACACCTTC. Translating gives CASNQGQNNNYGYTF.

This chain uses TRBV15 with TRBJ2-3; TRBD1 aligns across 8 bases. The ends lost 11 bases at V and 3 bases at J; junction bases unmatched: 10. The CDR3 spans 14 residues. Germline CDR1 reads LNHNV; CDR2 reads YYDKDF (reference sequence). The CDR3 region has the DNA TGTGCCGCACAACAGGGGGTCATTACAGATACGCAGTATTTT. It codes for CAAQQGVITDTQYF.

This clone has only a few counts. The chain combines TRBV7-6 with TRBJ1-1; D is undetermined. Trimming took 5 bases from V and 2 from J, leaving 9 bases between them. The V gene's germline CDR1 is SGHVS and CDR2 FNYEAQ. The CDR3 length is 13 residues. In nucleotides, the CDR3 is TGTGCCAGCAGCCTCAAGGCTAACACTGAAGCTTTCTTT. As protein: CASSLKANTEAFF.

J is TRBJ1-2 and V is TRBV5-4; a possible D gene is TRBD1 (5 bases). The CDR3 is 14 amino acids. With 3 bases removed from V and 3 bases from J, the gap between germline ends came to 12 bases. Germline lookup yields CDR1 SGHNT and CDR2 YYREEE (reference sequence). CDR3 bases: TGTGCCAGCAGCTCCATGGGGGTCGACTATGGCTACACCTTC. It is translated as CASSSMGVDYGYTF.

The chain recombines TRBV6-1 with TRBJ1-6; 9 bases map to TRBD1. V was clipped by 8 bases and J by 8 bases; unmatched bases: 4. Per germline, CDR1 MNHNS and CDR2 SASEGT. The CDR3 spans 13 residues. The CDR3 protein is CASAGTGHSPLHF. CDR3 DNA sequence: TGTGCCAGCGCCGGGACAGGGCATTCACCCCTCCACTTT.

This chain uses TRBV9 with TRBJ2-7, with 10 bases fitting TRBD1. CDR3 length: 13 residues. In germline, CDR1 is SGDLS, CDR2 YYNGEE. Trimming removed 2 bases from V and 5 bases from J; junction bases left unmatched: 1. The CDR3 coding sequence is TGTGCCAGCAGCGTCGGGACAGGGGACGAGCAGTACTTC. Encoded protein: CASSVGTGDEQYF.

This sequence joins TRBV4-1 and TRBJ2-2; unclear D gene. Trimming removed 3 bases at V and 3 bases at J, with 5 bases between. Germline V gives CDR1 MGHRA, CDR2 YSYEKL. This CDR3 region has 13 residues. The CDR3 sequence: CASSQVYTGELFF. The CDR3 DNA sequence: TGCGCCAGCAGCCAGGTTTACACCGGGGAGCTGTTTTTT.

This clone was seen more than once but under ten times. Within the sample, other DNA sequences also encode this same CDR3. The chain employs TRBV29-1 and TRBJ2-3; D possibly corresponds to TRBD1 (6 bases). The length of the CDR3 is 13 residues. The ends were cut back, 4 bases at V and 2 bases at J, with 10 bases in the middle. Looked up from germline, CDR1 is SQVTM and CDR2 is ANQGSEA. The DNA for the CDR3 is TGCAGCGTTGGGGGGCGGGTCACAGATACGCAGTATTTT. Translating it yields CSVGGRVTDTQYF.

This chain links TRBV29-1 with TRBJ1-1; D remains ambiguous. CDR1 is SQVTM and CDR2 is ANQGSEA in the germline V gene. The CDR3 is 13 residues long. V gave up 5 bases and J gave up 0 bases, with 10 bases separating them. The CDR3 DNA is TGCAGCGTTATTAAGCGGTTGAACACTGAAGCTTTCTTT. It yields the protein CSVIKRLNTEAFF.

The V gene is TRBV29-1, the J gene TRBJ1-1, with a tentative D call TRBD1 (5 bases). V was cut by 7 bases and J by 3 bases, with 12 bases left in between. Germline V gene data show CDR1 as SQVTM and CDR2 as ANQGSEA. This CDR3 spans 12 amino acids. CDR3 sequence: CSANRGDTEAFF. DNA of the CDR3: TGCAGCGCTAATAGAGGGGACACTGAAGCTTTCTTT. The whole variable domain, filled in from reference TRBV29-1 and TRBJ1-1, reads SAVISQKPSRDICQRGTSLTIQCQVDSQVTMMFWYRQQPGQSLTLIATANQGSEATYESGFVIDKFPISRPNLTFSTLTVSNMSPEDSSIYLCSANRGDTEAFFGQGTRLTVV.

V gene TRBV11-3 combines with J gene TRBJ2-7; 9 bases agree with TRBD1. With 1 base clipped from V and 3 bases from J, the junction kept 4 bases outside the gene matches. The CDR3 extends over 15 amino acids. CDR1 is SGHNT, CDR2 YENEEA, per germline. The CDR3: CASSLAPGQGYEQYF. For the CDR3, the DNA is TGTGCCAGCAGCTTAGCCCCGGGACAGGGCTACGAGCAGTACTTC.

This clone was counted between two and nine times. The chain links TRBV29-1 to TRBJ2-1; D is perhaps TRBD2 (5 bases). Germline CDR1 reads SQVTM; CDR2 reads ANQGSEA. V was trimmed by 8 bases and J by 5 bases, leaving 16 bases between them. The CDR3 runs 13 residues. CDR3 sequence: CSSSSRVHNEQFF. The CDR3 DNA is TGCAGCAGTTCGTCGAGGGTCCACAATGAGCAGTTCTTC.

Concerning this clone: A much larger clone lies one base from this, so it may be a read error. The V and J genes are TRBV7-7 and TRBJ2-3; D unresolved. The CDR3 runs 11 residues. The V gene lost 3 bases and the J gene lost 2 bases, with 0 bases spanning the gap. CDR1 and CDR2 from the germline V gene are SSHAT and FNYEAQ (reference sequence). This chain's CDR3 is CASSFTDTQYF. The CDR3 DNA sequence: TGTGCCAGCAGCTTCACAGATACGCAGTATTTT. The entire variable domain, with the rest obtained from reference TRBV7-7 and TRBJ2-3, is as follows: GAGVSQSPRYKVTKRGQDVTLRCDPISSHATLYWYQQALGQGPEFLTYFNYEAQPDKSGLPSDRFSAERPEGSISTLTIQRTEQRDSAMYRCASSFTDTQYFGPGTRLTVL.